This TCR beta chain was obtained from a study of T-cell reconstitution after alpha-beta-depleted transplantation in children. It was with unique molecular identifiers that the TCRbeta library was prepared. TCRdb reanalysed the PCR reads using MiXCR and keeps one entry per CDR3 protein. The data show 200,000 to 250,000 distinct CDR3 sequences, around 9.5% seen once. This CDR3 is built from 16 residues. V dropped 6 bases and J dropped 0 bases, with 18 bases sitting between them. Germline V gene data show CDR1 as DFQATT and CDR2 as SNEGSKA (reference sequence). This clonotype has ten or more counts. This TCR was recovered from a human donor who donated a stem cell graft to a child with acute lymphoblastic leukemia. The sequencing used PBMCs from the stem cell graft donor, collected from the stem cell graft. The chain joins TRBV20-1 to TRBJ2-1; maybe TRBD2 (7 bases). CDR3 region: CSAPSYGGRSYNEQFF. The DNA for the CDR3 is TGCAGTGCCCCCTCTTACGGGGGGCGCTCCTACAATGAGCAGTTCTTC.